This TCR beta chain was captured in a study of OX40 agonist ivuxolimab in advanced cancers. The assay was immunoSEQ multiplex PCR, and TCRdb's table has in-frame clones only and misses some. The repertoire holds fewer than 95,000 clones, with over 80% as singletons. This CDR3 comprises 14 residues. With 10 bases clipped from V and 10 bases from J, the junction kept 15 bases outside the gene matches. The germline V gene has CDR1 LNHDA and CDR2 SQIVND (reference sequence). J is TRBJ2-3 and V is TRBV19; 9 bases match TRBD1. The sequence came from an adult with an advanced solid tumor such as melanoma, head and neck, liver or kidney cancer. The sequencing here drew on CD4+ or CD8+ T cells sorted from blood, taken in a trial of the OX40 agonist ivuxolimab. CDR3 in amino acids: CATTPGTGSPAQYF. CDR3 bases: TGTGCCACCACCCCCGGGACAGGGAGCCCAGCGCAGTATTTT.